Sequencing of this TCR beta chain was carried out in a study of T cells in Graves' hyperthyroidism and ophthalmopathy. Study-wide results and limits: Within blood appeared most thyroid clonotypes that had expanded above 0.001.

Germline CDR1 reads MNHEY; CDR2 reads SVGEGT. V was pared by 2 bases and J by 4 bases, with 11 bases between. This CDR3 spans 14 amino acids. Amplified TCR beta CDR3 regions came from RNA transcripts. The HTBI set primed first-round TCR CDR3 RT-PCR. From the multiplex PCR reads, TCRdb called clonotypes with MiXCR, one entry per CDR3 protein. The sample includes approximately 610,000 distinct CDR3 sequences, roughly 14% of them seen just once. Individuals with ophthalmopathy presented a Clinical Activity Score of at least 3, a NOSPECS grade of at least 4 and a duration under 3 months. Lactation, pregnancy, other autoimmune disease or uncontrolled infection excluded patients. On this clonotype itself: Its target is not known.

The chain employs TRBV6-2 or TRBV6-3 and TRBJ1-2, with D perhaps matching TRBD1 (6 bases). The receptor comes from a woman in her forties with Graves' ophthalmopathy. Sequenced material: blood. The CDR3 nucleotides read TGTGCCAGCAGTTACGGGGACACTGTCTATGGCTACACCTTC. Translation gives CASSYGDTVYGYTF.